The 15 T cell receptor beta chains given below trace back to one sample, sequenced in a study of T cell responses to AZD1222 COVID-19 vaccine (dated by TCRdb to 2020 to 2023). The receptor library was made with the immunoSEQ multiplex PCR assay. Imported from immuneACCESS, the table was reduced by TCRdb to in-frame sequences with V and J called. These copies leave out some clones; in studies compared against another copy, an unresolved V gene accounts for under half, and the cause of the remainder is not known. This sample comprises around 250,000 clones, 85% to 95% of them detected only once. Roughly 0.5% of the sample is held by the ten biggest clonotypes. The meaning of the sample's time point label: baseline before first vaccination. The specimen was peripheral blood, collected on day 0 of AZD1222 vaccination. These receptors were collected from an adult in good health.

The J gene is TRBJ2-1, the V gene TRBV9; 9 bases are a match to TRBD1. V lost 4 bases and J lost 6; bases outside the gene matches: 5. There are 14 residues in the CDR3. Germline values: CDR1 SGDLS, CDR2 YYNGEE. CDR3 DNA: TGTGCCAGCAGCTTTGGGGACAGGGCCAATGAGCAGTTCTTC. Translation: CASSFGDRANEQFF.

The rearrangement links TRBV11-2 to TRBJ2-2; a possible D gene is TRBD2 (6 bases). The V end was cut by 4 bases, the J end by 7 bases, with 13 bases between. Per the germline V gene, CDR1 is SGHAT and CDR2 is FQNNGV. This CDR3 comprises 14 residues. The DNA of the CDR3 is TGTGCCAGCAGCTGGATGGAGGGTAGCGGGGAGCTGTTTTTT. This encodes CASSWMEGSGELFF.

This chain links TRBV15 with TRBJ2-5, with TRBD1 matching over 10 bases. CDR1 LNHNV and CDR2 YYDKDF come from the germline V gene (reference sequence). The CDR3 spans 15 residues. The V and J ends lost 3 bases and 5 bases, in that order; junction bases with no gene match: 6. The CDR3 DNA reads TGTGCCACCAGCAGGCCGGGACAGGGGAAGGAGACCCAGTACTTC. Protein: CATSRPGQGKETQYF.

The chain combines TRBV2 with TRBJ1-2; tentatively, D is TRBD1 (5 bases). Germline-derived CDR1 and CDR2 are SNHLY and FYNNEI. The CDR3 totals 14 residues. Trimming pared 10 bases from V and 6 bases from J, leaving 21 bases between. CDR3 loop: CAITGRLGDNGYTF. CDR3 DNA sequence: TGTGCCATCACCGGGAGGCTAGGGGATAATGGCTACACCTTC. The full variable domain, completed using reference TRBV2 and TRBJ1-2, is EPEVTQTPSHQVTQMGQEVILRCVPISNHLYFYWYRQILGQKVEFLVSFYNNEISEKSEIFDDQFSVERPDGSNFTLKIRSTKLEDSAMYFCAITGRLGDNGYTFGSGTRLTVV.

V gene TRBV7-2 combines with J gene TRBJ2-6; D not resolved. Germline V gene sequence: CDR1 SGHTA, CDR2 FQGNSA. The CDR3 sequence is 16 residues long. Trimming pared 5 bases from V and 2 bases from J, leaving 13 bases between. In DNA, the CDR3 is TGTGCCAGCAGCAGAGTCCGGACCGCTGGGGCCAACGTCCTGACTTTC. Translating gives CASSRVRTAGANVLTF.

The chain has TRBV5-4 and TRBJ1-1; 10 bases are shared with TRBD1. Unmatched junction bases numbered 6, after V lost 3 bases and J lost 1 base. The CDR3 covers 16 residues. CDR1 SGHNT and CDR2 YYREEE come from the germline V gene (reference sequence). CDR3 nucleotide sequence: TGTGCCAGCAGCTCCCGACAGGGGGCTCAGAACACTGAAGCTTTCTTT. It codes for CASSSRQGAQNTEAFF. Full variable domain (outside the CDR3, taken from reference TRBV5-4 and TRBJ1-1): ETGVTQSPTHLIKTRGQQVTLRCSSQSGHNTVSWYQQALGQGPQFIFQYYREEENGRGNFPPRFSGLQFPNYSSELNVNALELDDSALYLCASSSRQGAQNTEAFFGQGTRLTVV.

This sequence joins TRBV6-5 and TRBJ2-7; TRBD1 aligns across 7 bases. The CDR3 has 13 residues. From germline, CDR1 is MNHEY and CDR2 SVGAGI. V gave up 9 bases and J gave up 2 bases; unmatched junction bases: 7. The chain's CDR3 is CASRQGPPYEQYF. The CDR3, as DNA: TGTGCCAGTCGACAGGGCCCACCCTACGAGCAGTACTTC.

This clone was detected only a few times. V is TRBV3-1 (or the pseudogene TRBV3-2) and J is TRBJ2-1; D unresolved. The CDR3 spans 12 residues. V was trimmed by 2 bases and J by 15 bases, leaving 14 bases between them. Per germline, CDR1 LGHDT and CDR2 YNNKEL (reference sequence). CDR3 loop: CASSQSNTVLFF. CDR3 coding DNA: TGTGCCAGCAGCCAATCCAACACCGTACTGTTCTTC.

In the case of this clone: The same CDR3 arises from other DNA sequences in this sample as well. This chain's CDR3 is CAWSVGSYEQYF. DNA for the CDR3: TGTGCCTGGAGTGTTGGTTCCTACGAGCAGTACTTC. This rearrangement joins TRBV30 to TRBJ2-7; D is undetermined. Germline V CDR1 and CDR2: GTSNPN, SVGIG (reference sequence). The CDR3 covers 12 residues. V was cut by 0 bases and J by 1 base, with 4 bases left in between.

The gene calls are TRBV6-1 and TRBJ1-1; D is ambiguous. The V end was cut by 1 base, the J end by 3 bases, with 9 bases between. The CDR3 has 14 residues. The germline V gene encodes CDR1 MNHNS and CDR2 SASEGT. The CDR3 DNA reads TGTGCCAGCAGTGAAGGGATGAGGTACACTGAAGCTTTCTTT. Protein sequence: CASSEGMRYTEAFF.

This clone was observed once. V usage is TRBV7-2 and J usage is TRBJ1-1; TRBD1 is a possible D gene (5 bases). Trimming stripped 9 bases from V and 1 base from J, with 15 bases between. This CDR3 is 14 amino acids long. CDR1 SGHTA and CDR2 FQGNSA come from the germline V gene. The CDR3 protein is CASTTGTANTEAFF. CDR3 sequence (DNA): TGTGCCAGTACAACCGGGACGGCGAACACTGAAGCTTTCTTT.

The chain employs TRBV11-2 and TRBJ1-2, with D unresolved. This CDR3 is 11 amino acids long. Germline V gives CDR1 SGHAT, CDR2 FQNNGV. V lost 4 bases and J lost 8, with 8 bases in between. The CDR3 spells CASSSNGGYTF. CDR3 coding DNA: TGTGCCAGCAGCTCCAACGGCGGCTACACCTTC.

The chain links TRBV4-3 to TRBJ1-2; possibly TRBD1 for D (5 bases). V was cut by 0 bases and J by 4 bases, with 18 bases left in between. The CDR3 is 17 residues long. The germline gives CDR1 LGHNA, CDR2 YSLEER. The CDR3 DNA follows: TGCGCCAGCAGCCAAGACGCTCAGGGACGGGAGCCCTATGGCTACACCTTC. This codes for CASSQDAQGREPYGYTF.

The CDR3 DNA is TGTGCCAGCAGTGAGTTGGGGACAGTGACAGATACGCAGTATTTT. It yields the protein CASSELGTVTDTQYF. This chain connects TRBV2 to TRBJ2-3; 7 bases line up with TRBD1. Germline-derived CDR1 and CDR2 are SNHLY and FYNNEI. The CDR3 is 15 amino acids. J lost 3 bases, V lost 3 bases, and 6 bases had no gene match.

V is TRBV10-1 and J is TRBJ2-7, with 9 bases matching TRBD1. With V trimmed by 0 bases and J by 2 bases, 5 bases remained unmatched. Germline V gives CDR1 WNHNN, CDR2 SYGVQD (reference sequence). CDR3 length: 16 amino acids. CDR3 sequence reads: CASSESLTGGTYEQYF. As DNA, the CDR3 is TGCGCCAGCAGTGAGTCCCTGACAGGGGGGACCTACGAGCAGTACTTC.